This T cell receptor (beta chain) stems from a study of breast tumors, draining lymph nodes, adjacent tissues. There are 15 residues in the CDR3. CDR1 is PRHDT, CDR2 FYEKMQ, per germline (reference sequence). Trimming removed 5 bases at V and 3 bases at J, with 17 bases between. General study results and limits: That most tumor T cells come from lymph nodes remained unproven. Compared with basal-like, luminal-like tumors shared significantly more repertoire with nontumor tissue. Most tumor T cells seemingly derive from lymph node, then expand in tumor. Tumors had less TCR diversity than lymph nodes, more than nontumor tissue.

Regarding this clonotype: Its cognate antigen is unknown.

Breast cancer patients provided tissue from their axillary draining lymph nodes. TCRdb re-called the multiplex PCR reads with MiXCR, one entry per CDR3 protein. This table has about 230,000 distinct CDR3 sequences, about a third appearing once. The TCR sequence derives from a female donor with breast cancer. Some clones in this sample may be carry-over from other donors' samples. The sample was axillary lymph node tissue. The V gene is TRBV13, the J gene TRBJ2-7, with D tentatively TRBD2 (6 bases). In nucleotides, the CDR3 is TGTGCCAGCAGCCCAGGCGGGGAAGGCTACTACGAGCAGTACTTC. This sequence encodes CASSPGGEGYYEQYF. Filled out from reference TRBV13 and TRBJ2-7, the complete variable domain reads AAGVIQSPRHLIKEKRETATLKCYPIPRHDTVYWYQQGPGQDPQFLISFYEKMQSDKGSIPDRFSAQQFSDYHSELNMSSLELGDSALYFCASSPGGEGYYEQYFGPGTRLTVT.